Listed here are 10 T cell receptor beta chains from one sample, sequenced in a study of OX40 agonist ivuxolimab in advanced cancers. Some clones are missing from TCRdb's copy, which holds only in-frame ones; the method was immunoSEQ multiplex PCR. The sample contains 40,000 to 45,000 clones, 70% to 90% of which appear only once. The sample consisted of CD4+ or CD8+ T cells sorted from blood, taken in a trial of the OX40 agonist ivuxolimab. The source of these receptors is an adult with an advanced solid tumor such as melanoma, head and neck, liver or kidney cancer.

V is TRBV30 and J is TRBJ2-7; 7 bases fit TRBD2. This CDR3 is built from 13 residues. With 2 bases clipped from V and 4 bases from J, the junction kept 5 bases outside the gene matches. CDR1 GTSNPN and CDR2 SVGIG come from the germline V gene (reference sequence). In DNA form, the CDR3 reads TGTGCCTGGAGTTGGAGCGGGGCTTACGAGCAGTACTTC. This translates into CAWSWSGAYEQYF.

This clone has just one count. This chain joins TRBV19 and TRBJ1-5; tentatively, D is TRBD1 (5 bases). CDR3 length: 13 residues. V dropped 0 bases and J dropped 7 bases, with 7 bases sitting between them. Per germline, CDR1 LNHDA and CDR2 SQIVND (reference sequence). The CDR3 spells CASSIEGVQPQHF. The CDR3 bases are TGTGCCAGTAGTATAGAGGGGGTCCAGCCCCAGCATTTT. The full variable domain, completed using reference TRBV19 and TRBJ1-5, is DGGITQSPKYLFRKEGQNVTLSCEQNLNHDAMYWYRQDPGQGLRLIYYSQIVNDFQKGDIAEGYSVSREKKESFPLTVTSAQKNPTAFYLCASSIEGVQPQHFGDGTRLSIL.

The CDR3 DNA reads as TGTGCCAGCAGCCTACCCCCCCCAAGCAAAGAGACCCAGTACTTC. Translating gives CASSLPPPSKETQYF. The chain recombines TRBV27 with TRBJ2-5, with D hard to call. Germline V gives CDR1 MNHEY, CDR2 SMNVEV (reference sequence). Trimming left V 6 bases short and J 3 bases short, with 17 bases between. This CDR3 has 15 residues.

The genes are TRBV7-5 and TRBJ1-5. TRBV7-5 is designated a pseudogene. The CDR3 runs 13 residues. CDR3 bases: TGTGCCAGAACGGGGGCGAGCAATCAGCCCCAGCATTTT. Residues: CARTGASNQPQHF.

The chain has TRBV6-5 and TRBJ1-6, with D perhaps TRBD1 (5 bases). From germline, CDR1 is MNHEY and CDR2 SVGAGI. CDR3 length: 14 residues. V lost 2 bases, J lost 9 bases, and 11 bases lay in between. CDR3 DNA sequence: TGTGCCAGCAGTTACAGATCGGGGGGTTCACCCCTCCACTTT. It encodes CASSYRSGGSPLHF.

This clone was picked up a small number of times. J is TRBJ1-1 and V is TRBV19; TRBD1 is a possible D gene (5 bases). From germline, CDR1 is LNHDA and CDR2 SQIVND (reference sequence). V lost 7 bases, J lost 10 bases, and 19 bases lay in between. This CDR3 has 13 residues. CDR3 bases: TGTGCCAGTACTCCGGGACTTCCCCTGGCAGCTTTCTTT. Its translation is CASTPGLPLAAFF.

This rearrangement joins TRBV5-5 to TRBJ1-5; perhaps TRBD1 as D (5 bases). CDR3 size: 15 residues. Germline V CDR1 and CDR2: SGHKS, YYEKEE (reference sequence). The V gene lost 2 bases and the J gene lost 6 bases, with 15 bases spanning the gap. CDR3 DNA: TGTGCCAGCAGCTTCAGAGGGGCGGGTGGTCAGCCCCAGCATTTT. Its translation is CASSFRGAGGQPQHF.

This chain links TRBV7-8 with TRBJ2-5; D not resolved. The CDR3 contains 14 residues. Germline CDR1 SGHVS, CDR2 FQNEAQ. V shed 1 base and J shed 7 bases, with 13 bases lying between them. This CDR3 reads CASSLGLGLVTQYF. In nucleotides, the CDR3 is TGTGCCAGCAGCTTAGGGTTAGGGTTGGTGACCCAGTACTTC.

V usage is TRBV7-8 and J usage is TRBJ1-2; D might be TRBD1 (6 bases). This CDR3 contains 17 residues. V lost 5 bases to trimming and J lost 4 bases, with 23 bases between them. CDR1 is SGHVS and CDR2 is FQNEAQ in the germline V gene. The CDR3 spells CASSPKVGGAKSYGYTF. The DNA of the CDR3 is TGTGCCAGCAGCCCAAAGGTGGGGGGCGCAAAATCCTATGGCTACACCTTC.

The rearrangement joins TRBV5-6 to TRBJ2-2; D may be TRBD2 (6 bases). V shed 2 bases and J shed 1 base, with 15 bases lying between them. Germline V gene lookup returns CDR1 SGHDT and CDR2 YYEEEE. The CDR3 contains 17 residues. Here the CDR3 reads CASSFLRSGVNTGELFF. The CDR3 DNA reads TGTGCCAGCAGCTTCCTACGTAGCGGCGTGAACACCGGGGAGCTGTTTTTT.